This T cell receptor (beta chain) derives from a study of T cell responses to AZD1222 COVID-19 vaccine. This table comes from immunoSEQ multiplex PCR, and its TCRdb copy is limited to in-frame clones, with some not included. Of some 180,000 clones in the sample, approximately 92% are singletons; the top ten hold 1% to 1.5%. CDR3 length equals 14 residues. Trimming left V 5 bases short and J 4 bases short, with 12 bases between. Germline V lookup: CDR1 SEHNR, CDR2 FQNEAQ (reference sequence). This clonotype was sampled from an adult in good health. The sample was peripheral blood, taken on day 0 of AZD1222 vaccination. The genes are TRBV7-9 and TRBJ1-3, with D uncertain. The CDR3 loop is CASSDRTSGNTIYF. The CDR3 DNA follows: TGTGCCAGCAGCGATAGGACGAGCGGAAACACCATATATTTT.